The present T cell receptor beta chain was sequenced within a study of shared T cell receptors in the human thymus. Germline values: CDR1 MDHEN, CDR2 SYDVKM. Trimming cost V 2 bases and J 7 bases, with 23 bases left between them. The CDR3 has 17 residues. Repertoires were generated with immunoSEQ multiplex PCR, while TCRdb's copy carries only in-frame clones and drops some. The sample yields roughly 560,000 clones, more than 75% seen once. The data also belong to a second study, concerning human thymus T cells. As reported in that work: Resections removed during corrective heart surgery provided the thymus tissue used.

Sequencing input: thymocytes. V and J are TRBV28 and TRBJ1-1; tentative D call: TRBD1 (5 bases). This TCR was sampled from a boy younger than two with a congenital heart defect. The chain's CDR3 is CASSLPSSPKLDSEAFF. CDR3 coding DNA: TGTGCCAGCAGTTTACCCTCAAGCCCGAAATTAGACAGTGAAGCTTTCTTT.